This T cell receptor (beta chain) was sequenced during a study of regulatory T cells in long-lasting Graves disease. Overall study: Those with persistent Graves' disease had received antithyroid drugs for over 5 years with positive TSH receptor antibodies.

The time point: persistent/refractory GD, antithyroid drugs over 5 years with positive TRAb. PBMC RNA served as the TCR library source. iRepertoire HTBI primers and Arm-PCR of CDR3 regions built TCR beta libraries. How the authors handled the data: Samples collectively showed around 56 TRBV and fewer than 15 TRBJ segments. From the multiplex PCR reads, TCRdb called clonotypes with MiXCR, one entry per CDR3 protein. None of the V and J calls come from the authors' own analysis; TCRdb made them. The table lists about 470,000 distinct CDR3 sequences, less than 25% of them singletons. Study-level findings and limits: Lower TCR diversity was seen in persistent Graves' patients than in newly diagnosed ones.

Ten or more counts support this clonotype. Its specificity is unknown. The CDR3 totals 14 residues. Looked up from germline, CDR1 is MNHEY and CDR2 is SVGEGT. V lost 0 bases, J lost 4 bases, and 2 bases stayed unmatched. The receptor comes from a female donor with Graves disease. This chain joins TRBV6-2 or TRBV6-3 and TRBJ2-5, with 7 bases matching TRBD1. Sequences were derived from peripheral blood mononuclear cells (PBMCs), sampled when the disease was refractory, from a patient treated with antithyroid drugs. The CDR3 DNA sequence: TGTGCCAGCAGTTACTCGACAGGGTTAGAGACCCAGTACTTC. It is translated as CASSYSTGLETQYF.